A selection of T cell receptor beta chains follows, all from one sample in a study of blood T cell repertoires in COVID-19. Assay used: immunoSEQ multiplex PCR; TCRdb lists only in-frame clones, some missing. The data hold fewer than 200,000 clones, with roughly 91% observed a single time. Source material: peripheral blood. Every receptor here comes from a woman aged 45 to 65 with acute or convalescent COVID-19. Each CDR3 is given with its conserved first and last residue. D genes are given only for firm matches. Some rows have no size entry. The others give once, few or many, or a class for an expanded clone.

j_gene	abundance	d_gene	v_gene	CDR3nt	CDR3aa
TRBJ2-5	-	-	TRBV10-3	TGTGCCATCAGTGAAGGAGGGGGCGGTGAGACCCAGTACTTC	CAISEGGGGETQYF
TRBJ1-5	-	TRBD1	TRBV24-1	TGTGCCACCAGTGACCCAACAGGGGTGGCCCAGCATTTT	CATSDPTGVAQHF
TRBJ1-2	-	-	TRBV3-1/TRBV3-2	TGTGCCAGCAGCCAATCGGGCAGGGATGGCTACACCTTC	CASSQSGRDGYTF
TRBJ2-1	-	-	TRBV19	TGTGCCAGTAGTCCGGGTCTATCCTACAATGAGCAGTTCTTC	CASSPGLSYNEQFF
TRBJ2-7	once	TRBD1	TRBV6-1	TGTGCCAGCAGTGAAGCGTCCCAGGGGGCTCCTTTCGGGCAGTACTTC	CASSEASQGAPFGQYF
TRBJ1-2	once	-	TRBV6-1	TGTGCCAGCAGTGAAGGGGGGGTGCCTTCTCTGGGCTACACCTTC	CASSEGGVPSLGYTF
TRBJ2-7	-	TRBD1	TRBV5-5	TGTGCCAGCAGCCCAAGACAGGGGGCATCCTACGAGCAGTACTTC	CASSPRQGASYEQYF
TRBJ2-7	once	TRBD1	TRBV11-2	TGTGCCAGCAGCTTAGTGGGGGGGACAGGGTCTCACTACGAGCAGTACTTC	CASSLVGGTGSHYEQYF
TRBJ2-5	once	TRBD1	TRBV19	TGTGCCAGTAGTACTTGGAAGGGACAGCAAGAGACCCAGTACTTC	CASSTWKGQQETQYF
TRBJ1-2	-	-	TRBV6-2/TRBV6-3	TGTGCCAGCAGCTCCGGTGTGCGCGGCTACACCTTC	CASSSGVRGYTF
TRBJ1-2	-	-	TRBV25-1	TGTGCCAGCAGTGAATGGGGAGGGCACAACTATGGCTACACCTTC	CASSEWGGHNYGYTF
TRBJ2-3	once	TRBD2	TRBV30	TGTGCCTGGAGAGAGGCGGGAGCCACCAGCACAGATACGCAGTATTTT	CAWREAGATSTDTQYF
TRBJ1-3	-	-	TRBV3-1/TRBV3-2	TGTGCCAGCAGCCATCGAGGGAAGGGATCTGGAAACACCATATATTTT	CASSHRGKGSGNTIYF
TRBJ1-6	-	-	TRBV11-2	TGTGCCAGCAGCTCCCCCGGGGGACGACATTCACCCCTCCACTTT	CASSSPGGRHSPLHF
TRBJ2-7	-	-	TRBV5-8	TGTGCCAGCAGCTTGGTGCAGGGTGCCTACGAGCAGTACTTC	CASSLVQGAYEQYF
TRBJ1-1	-	-	TRBV7-9	TGTGCCAGCAGCTATATTAACACTGAAGCTTTCTTT	CASSYINTEAFF
TRBJ1-1	-	-	TRBV3-1/TRBV3-2	TGTGCCAGCAGCCAAGTGAGGTGGATTAGGTCGCCGAGACTGAACACTGAAGCTTTCTTT	CASSQVRWIRSPRLNTEAFF
TRBJ1-2	-	-	TRBV19	TGTGCCAGTAGGATACAGGCATCAACTAACTATGGCTACACCTTC	CASRIQASTNYGYTF
TRBJ1-1	-	-	TRBV7-5	-	CVRSPPGWGRGNTEAFF
TRBJ2-7	-	-	TRBV7-9	TGTGCCAGCAGCTTAAGCCAATTCCCCTACGAGCAGTACTTC	CASSLSQFPYEQYF
TRBJ2-2	once	TRBD2	TRBV10-3	TGTGCCGCGCACCCTAGCGGGGGGCAGGTCGGGGAGCTGTTTTTT	CAAHPSGGQVGELFF
TRBJ1-3	-	-	TRBV7-2	TGTGCCAGCAGCTCCTACGGACTCTCTGGAAACACCATATATTTT	CASSSYGLSGNTIYF
TRBJ1-4	-	-	TRBV6-5	TGTGCCAGCAGCTCAGGGGCACGGGAAAAACTGTTTTTT	CASSSGAREKLFF
TRBJ2-3	once	TRBD2	TRBV11-2	TGTGCCAGCAGCCGAAAAAATACGCGGGGGATTAGCACAGATACGCAGTATTTT	CASSRKNTRGISTDTQYF
TRBJ1-5	-	TRBD1	TRBV23-1	TGCGCCAGCAGTCAACCGAGAACAGGGGAGGTCCAGCCCCAGCATTTT	CASSQPRTGEVQPQHF
TRBJ1-1	-	-	TRBV14	TGTGCCAGCGAAAACGTTGGGCACACTGAAGCTTTCTTT	CASENVGHTEAFF
TRBJ1-5	-	-	TRBV12-3/TRBV12-4	TGTGCCAGCAGTTCCAGACAAGGTCAGCCCCAGCATTTT	CASSSRQGQPQHF
TRBJ2-7	-	TRBD1	TRBV16	TGTGCCAGCAGCTTGGGGACAGGTGGTTACGAGCAGTACTTC	CASSLGTGGYEQYF
TRBJ1-3	-	TRBD1	TRBV3-1/TRBV3-2	TGTGCCAGCAGCCGAGGACAGGGGACCTCTGGAAACACCATATATTTT	CASSRGQGTSGNTIYF
TRBJ1-6	-	TRBD1	TRBV18	TGTGCCAGCTCACCACGGCAATTACAGGGGGCCCTTCCTTACCAACCCCTCCACTTT	CASSPRQLQGALPYQPLHF
TRBJ1-5	few	-	TRBV6-2/TRBV6-3	TGTGCCAGCAGTCGCCGGGAGGGGCCCTATCAGCCCCAGCATTTT	CASSRREGPYQPQHF
TRBJ2-2	-	TRBD1	TRBV9	TGTGCCAGCAGCGTGCAGGGGGCCGGGGAGCTGTTTTTT	CASSVQGAGELFF
TRBJ1-5	-	TRBD1	TRBV7-2	TGTGCCAGCAGCAAGAACAGGGGTAGGGATCAGCCCCAGCATTTT	CASSKNRGRDQPQHF
TRBJ2-1	-	TRBD2	TRBV4-1	TGCGCCAGCAGCCAAGGGTGGCTAGCGGTCTCCTACAATGAGCAGTTCTTC	CASSQGWLAVSYNEQFF
TRBJ2-2	-	-	TRBV5-5	TGTGCCAGCAGCTTGTCGGTTACCGGGGAGCTGTTTTTT	CASSLSVTGELFF
TRBJ1-6	-	-	TRBV5-6	TGTGCCAGCAGCTTGGGGCAGAATAATTCACCCCTCCACTTT	CASSLGQNNSPLHF
TRBJ1-2	once	TRBD1	TRBV4-1	TGCGCCAGCAGGCGGACAGGGCTCCACTATGGCTACACCTTC	CASRRTGLHYGYTF
TRBJ2-7	-	-	TRBV5-6	TGTGCCAGCAGCTTGGACCCTAACGGCGAGCAGTACTTC	CASSLDPNGEQYF
TRBJ2-7	-	TRBD1	TRBV25-1	TGTGCCAGCACAGACAGGGGGGTTAGCGAGCAGTACTTC	CASTDRGVSEQYF
TRBJ2-1	-	TRBD2	TRBV28	TGTGCCAGCAGTTTGGGACTAAACGAAAATCCTTCCTACAATGAGCAGTTCTTC	CASSLGLNENPSYNEQFF
TRBJ2-2	-	TRBD2	TRBV10-3	TGTGCCATCGGGGTTACTAGCGGAGACTACGGGGAGCTGTTTTTT	CAIGVTSGDYGELFF
TRBJ2-1	-	-	TRBV7-6	TGTGCCAGCAGCCACCGCGATAATGAGCAGTTCTTC	CASSHRDNEQFF
TRBJ1-3	once	-	TRBV7-8	TGTGCCAGCAGCTTAACAGGGATCTCTGGAAACACCATATATTTT	CASSLTGISGNTIYF
TRBJ2-5	-	TRBD1	TRBV2	TGTGCCACCACCTCTCGGGACAGCAACCAAGAGACCCAGTACTTC	CATTSRDSNQETQYF
TRBJ1-2	-	-	TRBV5-1	TGCGCCAGCAGCACGGGACAATTATATGGCTACACCTTC	CASSTGQLYGYTF
TRBJ2-5	-	-	TRBV14	TGTGCCAGCAGCCAAGAAAAGCATAAGGGGCTAGAGACCCAGTACTTC	CASSQEKHKGLETQYF
TRBJ1-5	-	-	TRBV30	TGTGCCTGGAGTGTTGGGCCCAGCAATCAGCCCCAGCATTTT	CAWSVGPSNQPQHF
TRBJ1-5	once	-	TRBV29-1	TGCAGCGTCGCCGAGAATAGCAATCAGCCCCAGCATTTT	CSVAENSNQPQHF
TRBJ1-2	-	-	TRBV10-2	TGCGCCAGCGGGCTCTATGGCTACACCTTC	CASGLYGYTF
TRBJ2-7	-	TRBD1	TRBV28	TGTGCCAGCAGTTTACCCGGGACAGGGGCCTACGAGCAGTACTTC	CASSLPGTGAYEQYF
TRBJ2-5	-	-	TRBV3-1/TRBV3-2	TGTGCCAGCAGCCAAGGGACGGCAAGCGGGACCCAGTACTTC	CASSQGTASGTQYF
TRBJ1-1	few	-	TRBV6-5	TGTGCCAGCAGCTCCTCCCGGGACACTGAAGCTTTCTTT	CASSSSRDTEAFF
TRBJ2-1	once	TRBD1	TRBV19	TGTGCCAGTAGTCAGGGGGCAGTAAACAATGAGCAGTTCTTC	CASSQGAVNNEQFF
TRBJ2-1	-	-	TRBV7-2	TGTGCCAGCAGCTTAGGGCAAAATGAGCAGTTCTTC	CASSLGQNEQFF
TRBJ2-5	-	-	TRBV21-1	TGTGCCAGCAGCAAAAGGGGACCTACTAGCGGGAGGAGGGTAGGGGGCCAAGAGACCCAGTACTTC	CASSKRGPTSGRRVGGQETQYF
TRBJ1-1	-	-	TRBV5-6	TGTGCCAGCAGCTTGTGGGGGGGCACTGAAGCTTTCTTT	CASSLWGGTEAFF
TRBJ1-1	-	-	TRBV27	TGTGCCAGCAGTTTAGTGGGGACTTTGAACACTGAAGCTTTCTTT	CASSLVGTLNTEAFF
TRBJ1-1	-	-	TRBV19	TGTGCCAGTAGTATTCTTCGAGGGACTGAAGCTTTCTTT	CASSILRGTEAFF